A single sample gave rise to the 23 T cell receptor beta chains below, sequenced in a study of blood T cell repertoires in COVID-19. Data came from immunoSEQ multiplex PCR; TCRdb stores just in-frame clones and leaves some out. The sample lists 350,000 to 450,000 clones, 85% occurring once. Specimen: peripheral blood. These receptors came from a woman aged 18-29 years with acute or convalescent COVID-19.

The V call is TRBV10-3, the J call TRBJ1-2; 8 bases align to TRBD1. V trimming: 8 bases; J trimming: 6 bases; junction bases outside the gene matches: 8. CDR1 is ENHRY and CDR2 is SYGVKD in the germline V gene. The CDR3 totals 13 residues. In nucleotides, the CDR3 is TGTGCCATCGACTCCGGGACAGGCAATGGCTACACCTTC. Translation: CAIDSGTGNGYTF.

The chain links TRBV9 to TRBJ1-4; D call uncertain. CDR1 SGDLS and CDR2 YYNGEE come from the germline V gene. The CDR3 loop spans 16 amino acids. Trimming shortened V by 0 bases and J by 5 bases, and 14 bases separated the two germline ends. The CDR3 DNA reads TGTGCCAGCAGCGTAGCTACTTCGGGATCAAATGAAAAACTGTTTTTT. This sequence encodes CASSVATSGSNEKLFF.

The chain joins TRBV30 to TRBJ2-7; D might be TRBD2 (6 bases). The CDR3 totals 14 residues. V was cut by 0 bases and J by 6 bases, with 15 bases left in between. Germline loops: CDR1 GTSNPN, CDR2 SVGIG (reference sequence). In DNA form, the CDR3 reads TGTGCCTGGAGTGTAGTGGGGGGTTCTACCGAGCAGTACTTC. As protein: CAWSVVGGSTEQYF. The full variable domain, its missing parts supplied by reference TRBV30 and TRBJ2-7, is SQTIHQWPATLVQPVGSPLSLECTVEGTSNPNLYWYRQAAGRGLQLLFYSVGIGQISSEVPQNLSASRPQDRQFILSSKKLLLSDSGFYLCAWSVVGGSTEQYFGPGTRLTVT.

The chain carries TRBV9 and TRBJ2-1; 7 bases are shared with TRBD2. Germline lookup yields CDR1 SGDLS and CDR2 YYNGEE. The junction had 10 bases not matched to a gene; V was cut back by 0 bases and J by 10 bases. The CDR3 consists of 15 residues. This CDR3 is CASSVERGGDEEQFF. CDR3 nucleotide sequence: TGTGCCAGCAGCGTAGAGCGGGGAGGGGATGAGGAGCAGTTCTTC.

CDR3 loop: CASSQSDEKLFF. The CDR3 DNA follows: TGTGCCAGCAGCCAGTCCGATGAAAAACTGTTTTTT. The chain links TRBV3-1 (or the pseudogene TRBV3-2) to TRBJ1-4; D is uncertain. The V gene lost 3 bases and the J gene lost 6 bases, with 5 bases spanning the gap. Germline-derived CDR1 and CDR2 are LGHDT and YNNKEL (reference sequence). This CDR3 is 12 amino acids long.

The chain combines TRBV4-1 with TRBJ2-2; 7 bases agree with TRBD2. Trimming removed 4 bases from V and 7 bases from J; junction bases left unmatched: 12. CDR3 length equals 16 residues. Germline V gene lookup returns CDR1 MGHRA and CDR2 YSYEKL. CDR3 in DNA: TGCGCCAGCAGCCCGACGGGGGGAGGGGCGGACGGGGAGCTGTTTTTT. Translating gives CASSPTGGGADGELFF.

To note about this clone: Other DNA sequences in the sample encode the same CDR3. The CDR3 sequence: CASSFRGDYGYTF. The CDR3 coding sequence is TGTGCCAGTTCCTTCCGGGGGGACTATGGCTACACCTTC. This chain links TRBV19 with TRBJ1-2, with D perhaps matching TRBD1 (5 bases). The CDR3 is 13 amino acids. Trimming shortened V by 8 bases and J by 3 bases, and 13 bases separated the two germline ends. The germline V gene encodes CDR1 LNHDA and CDR2 SQIVND (reference sequence).

To note about this clone: Different DNA sequences within this sample yield the same CDR3. This rearrangement joins TRBV3-1 (or the pseudogene TRBV3-2) to TRBJ2-7; D possibly corresponds to TRBD2 (5 bases). Germline-derived CDR1 and CDR2 are LGHDT and YNNKEL (reference sequence). The ends were cut back, 1 base at V and 3 bases at J, with 10 bases in the middle. The CDR3 totals 14 residues. The chain's CDR3 is CASSQGGHSYEQYF. CDR3 DNA: TGTGCCAGCAGCCAAGGAGGGCACAGCTACGAGCAGTACTTC.

V usage is TRBV5-1 and J usage is TRBJ1-2, with 9 nucleotides matching TRBD1. V lost 5 bases to trimming and J lost 13 bases; unmatched junction nucleotides: 12. This CDR3 spans 13 amino acids. Germline values: CDR1 SGHRS, CDR2 YFSETQ. The CDR3: CASSQGQGLTPTF. Written as DNA, the CDR3 is TGCGCCAGCAGTCAGGGACAGGGTCTTACTCCCACCTTC.

The V call is TRBV19, the J call TRBJ2-3, with TRBD1 as a possible D gene (6 bases). The ends were cut back, 7 bases at V and 6 bases at J, with 17 bases in the middle. The CDR3 loop spans 14 amino acids. The germline CDR1 and CDR2 sequences are LNHDA and SQIVND (reference sequence). The CDR3 is CASTPGVRADTQYF. In DNA, the CDR3 is TGTGCCAGTACTCCAGGGGTGCGTGCCGATACGCAGTATTTT.

The gene calls are TRBV28 and TRBJ1-2, with 9 nucleotides matching TRBD1. This CDR3 region has 15 residues. Germline V gene lookup returns CDR1 MDHEN and CDR2 SYDVKM. The junction had 6 bases not matched to a gene; V was cut back by 5 bases and J by 2 bases. This CDR3 is CASSRPQGANYGYTF. The DNA of the CDR3 is TGTGCCAGCAGTCGACCACAGGGGGCGAACTATGGCTACACCTTC.

Turning to this clone: Other DNA sequences from this sample encode an identical CDR3 as well. The chain joins TRBV12-3 or TRBV12-4 to TRBJ2-5; TRBD2 matches at 8 bases. V lost 4 bases and J lost 5; bases outside the gene matches: 3. The CDR3 extends over 13 amino acids. CDR3 sequence reads: CASSSAGGETQYF. The CDR3 coding sequence is TGTGCCAGCAGTTCTGCGGGGGGCGAGACCCAGTACTTC.

This chain connects TRBV6-5 to TRBJ1-5; tentative D call: TRBD1 (6 bases). The CDR3 runs to 15 residues. V lost 7 bases, J lost 4 bases, and 17 bases lay in between. Germline loops: CDR1 MNHEY, CDR2 SVGAGI. CDR3 protein: CASTVEYRVNQPQHF. The CDR3 nucleotides are TGTGCCAGCACCGTCGAATACAGGGTAAATCAGCCCCAGCATTTT.

The chain employs TRBV27 and TRBJ2-2; perhaps TRBD1 as D (6 bases). This CDR3 region has 17 residues. V was clipped by 2 bases and J by 4 bases, with 17 bases between them. Germline CDR1 MNHEY, CDR2 SMNVEV (reference sequence). DNA of the CDR3: TGTGCCAGCAGTTTAAGAGGGGGTGTGGGGTGCACCGGGGAGCTGTTTTTT. Residues: CASSLRGGVGCTGELFF.

This clone was recorded only once. This rearrangement joins TRBV28 to TRBJ1-3; the D gene is possibly TRBD1 (5 bases). CDR3 length: 16 amino acids. Germline lookup yields CDR1 MDHEN and CDR2 SYDVKM. V gave up 3 bases and J gave up 5 bases, with 17 bases separating them. The CDR3 coding sequence is TGTGCCAGCAGTTTTTCGGGGGTCAGGAGTCGAAACACCATATATTTT. This codes for CASSFSGVRSRNTIYF.

This clone was seen only once. The chain links TRBV6-1 to TRBJ2-1, with a tentative D call TRBD2 (6 bases). The V end was cut by 1 base, the J end by 6 bases, with 13 bases between. Germline V lookup: CDR1 MNHNS, CDR2 SASEGT. The CDR3 totals 15 residues. CDR3 in amino acids: CASSEVEGAGNEQFF. The CDR3, as DNA: TGTGCCAGCAGTGAAGTGGAGGGAGCGGGCAATGAGCAGTTCTTC.

This clone came up once. V gene TRBV6-6 combines with J gene TRBJ2-3, with D perhaps TRBD2 (6 bases). Germline loops: CDR1 MNHNY, CDR2 SVGAGI (reference sequence). Trimming stripped 5 bases from V and 0 bases from J, with 15 bases between. The CDR3 runs to 16 residues. The CDR3 nucleotides read TGTGCCAGCAGTCTTAGACTAGTTTCTAGCACAGATACGCAGTATTTT. Translated: CASSLRLVSSTDTQYF.

The chain uses TRBV3-1 (or the pseudogene TRBV3-2) and TRBJ2-7, with TRBD1 matching over 8 bases. V gave up 5 bases and J gave up 3 bases; unmatched junction bases: 9. Germline-derived CDR1 and CDR2 are LGHDT and YNNKEL (reference sequence). The CDR3 covers 15 residues. In DNA, the CDR3 is TGTGCCAGCAGCTGGGACCAGGGGGCTATCTACGAGCAGTACTTC. This gives the protein CASSWDQGAIYEQYF.

The rearrangement links TRBV6-1 to TRBJ2-1; D gene ambiguous. V was pared by 2 bases and J by 6 bases, with 14 bases between. Per germline, CDR1 MNHNS and CDR2 SASEGT. CDR3 length: 15 amino acids. The CDR3 here is CASSEIPWATNEQFF. The CDR3, as DNA: TGTGCCAGCAGTGAAATCCCCTGGGCGACCAATGAGCAGTTCTTC.

This clone was detected once. This chain joins TRBV9 and TRBJ2-3, with D unclear. There are 14 residues in the CDR3. V lost 4 bases, J lost 4 bases, and 13 bases lay in between. In germline, CDR1 is SGDLS, CDR2 YYNGEE. The CDR3 DNA is TGTGCCAGCAGCCCCCGACGGGTGCCAGATACGCAGTATTTT. It is translated as CASSPRRVPDTQYF.

The chain joins TRBV2 to TRBJ2-1; D perhaps matches TRBD1 (6 bases). Trimming took 5 bases from V and 6 from J, leaving 20 bases between them. CDR1 is SNHLY and CDR2 is FYNNEI in the germline V gene. The CDR3 runs to 16 residues. The CDR3 loop is CASSPPRGTGSNEQFF. Written as DNA, the CDR3 is TGTGCCAGCAGTCCCCCCAGGGGCACAGGGAGCAATGAGCAGTTCTTC.

In its sample, this clone was seen once. This sequence joins TRBV6-5 and TRBJ1-1; the D gene is possibly TRBD1 (5 bases). Germline loops: CDR1 MNHEY, CDR2 SVGAGI. The CDR3 covers 12 residues. Trimming stripped 5 bases from V and 6 bases from J, with 10 bases between. The CDR3 nucleotides are TGTGCCAGCAGTCGACAGTTACCTGAAGCTTTCTTT. Its translation is CASSRQLPEAFF.

CDR3 in amino acids: CASSNRGSTEAFF. CDR3 bases: TGTGCCAGCAGCAACCGGGGGAGCACTGAAGCTTTCTTT. This chain uses TRBV5-6 with TRBJ1-1, with D possibly being TRBD1 (5 bases). Trimming left V 4 bases short and J 4 bases short, with 11 bases between. In germline, CDR1 is SGHDT, CDR2 YYEEEE. The CDR3 extends over 13 amino acids.